This T cell receptor (beta chain) was observed in a study of T cell responses to AZD1222 COVID-19 vaccine. Using immunoSEQ multiplex PCR, the repertoire was profiled, and TCRdb retains in-frame clones only, with some absent. Of 40,000 to 55,000 clones in the sample, roughly 87% were seen once. V shed 0 bases and J shed 5 bases, with 5 bases lying between them. The CDR3 extends over 12 amino acids. Germline V gene data show CDR1 as SGHDT and CDR2 as YYEEEE. The material sequenced was peripheral blood, taken 28 days after the second AZD1222 dose. This receptor was taken from an adult who received the AZD1222 COVID-19 vaccine. The chain has TRBV5-6 and TRBJ1-1; no clear D. CDR3 in DNA: TGTGCCAGCAGCTTGGCGGTAACTGAAGCTTTCTTT. Its translation: CASSLAVTEAFF.